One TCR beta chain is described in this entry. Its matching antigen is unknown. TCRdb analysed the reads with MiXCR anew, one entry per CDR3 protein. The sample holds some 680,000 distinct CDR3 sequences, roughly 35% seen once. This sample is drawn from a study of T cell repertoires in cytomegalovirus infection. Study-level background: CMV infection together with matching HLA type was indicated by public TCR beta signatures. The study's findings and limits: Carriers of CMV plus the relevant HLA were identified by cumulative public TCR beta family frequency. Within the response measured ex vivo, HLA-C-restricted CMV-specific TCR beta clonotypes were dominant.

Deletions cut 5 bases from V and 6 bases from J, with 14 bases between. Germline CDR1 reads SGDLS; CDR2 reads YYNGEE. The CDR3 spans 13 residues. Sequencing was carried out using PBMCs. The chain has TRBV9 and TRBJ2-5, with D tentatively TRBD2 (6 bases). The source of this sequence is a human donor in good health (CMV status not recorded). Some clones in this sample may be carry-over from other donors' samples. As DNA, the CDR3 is TGTGCCAGCAGTCCGGGGGAGGCAAAGACCCAGTACTTC. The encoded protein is CASSPGEAKTQYF.